These T cell receptor beta chains were read from a single sample in a study of CD8 T cells in Susac syndrome. TCRdb independently ran MiXCR on the immunoSEQ multiplex PCR reads; one entry per CDR3 protein. The sample contains 150,000 to 160,000 distinct CDR3 sequences, roughly 94% of which appear only once. The material sequenced was CD8+ T cells from PBMCs. The receptors were sampled from a human donor with multiple sclerosis. Both conserved end residues are part of each CDR3. A D gene is named only where the DNA matches it firmly.

V gene	J gene	D gene	CDR3 length	CDR3 protein
TRBV5-7	TRBJ1-1	TRBD1	18	CASSLEGHRGEVNTEAFF
TRBV20-1	TRBJ2-5	.	13	CSARDLGRETQYF
TRBV4-3	TRBJ1-3	.	13	CASGGTGEDTIYF
TRBV5-6	TRBJ2-5	TRBD1	14	CASSLGTGGFSQVF
TRBV7-8	TRBJ2-5	TRBD2	17	CASSLGVAGGRQETQYF
TRBV19	TRBJ2-1	TRBD2	14	CASSERGAYNEQFF
TRBV7-2	TRBJ1-6	.	11	CASSPGVTLHF
TRBV28	TRBJ2-3	.	15	CASSWFDRSTDTQYF
TRBV7-8	TRBJ2-1	TRBD2	15	CASSLRREGRNEQFF
TRBV18	TRBJ2-7	.	14	CASSPRDDPYEQYF
TRBV3-1	TRBJ2-5	.	17	CASSQDTNRLSQETQYF
TRBV4-2	TRBJ2-7	.	13	CASSTGGSDEQYF
TRBV20-1	TRBJ2-1	TRBD2	16	CSARDRGTSGLNEQFF
TRBV13	TRBJ2-2	.	13	CASSSRGTGELFF
TRBV7-9	TRBJ1-2	.	15	CASSSTTRRVGGYTF
TRBV7-2	TRBJ2-7	TRBD1	16	CASSMFGQGASYEQYF
TRBV28	TRBJ2-3	.	16	CASSPRVRTGTDTQYF
TRBV12-5	TRBJ1-1	.	11	CACLDSTEAFF
TRBV29-1	TRBJ1-3	TRBD1	13	CSVVTDRQHTIYF
TRBV7-2	TRBJ1-6	.	15	CASSLAGDRNSPLHF
TRBV24-1	TRBJ2-7	TRBD1	13	CATSDPTGYEQYF
TRBV7-9	TRBJ2-5	TRBD2	17	CASSPGGEGKEQETQYF
TRBV20-1	TRBJ2-7	TRBD2	15	CSARDSAGGPYEQYF
TRBV25-1	TRBJ2-7	.	11	CASSHGYEQYF
TRBV27	TRBJ1-1	.	14	CASSPLRMNTEAFF
TRBV3-1	TRBJ2-2	.	17	CASSQAPPLPNTGELFF
TRBV6-2/TRBV6-3	TRBJ2-2	TRBD1	17	CASSLPDRTGFTGELFF
TRBV24-1	TRBJ2-1	TRBD2	17	CATSDYSLAGGSNEQFF
TRBV13	TRBJ2-5	TRBD2	16	CASRAGTSGSGETQYF
TRBV5-1	TRBJ2-1	TRBD2	17	CASSFETSGGAYNEQFF
TRBV13	TRBJ2-3	TRBD1	14	CASSPTGGGDTQYF
TRBV15	TRBJ1-1	.	14	CATSSLTENTEAFF
TRBV20-1	TRBJ1-6	.	23	CSASITGFQSWSYGSSYNSPLHF
TRBV13	TRBJ1-1	.	14	CASSLVVSSEAAFF
TRBV19	TRBJ1-5	.	15	CASSPEVGSNQPQHF
TRBV9	TRBJ2-3	.	15	CASSVNGGAGDTQYF
TRBV3-1	TRBJ2-2	.	12	CASSQDLGELFF
TRBV30	TRBJ1-2	.	15	CAWTARERTGDGYTF
TRBV15	TRBJ2-3	.	15	CATSRDRGGPDTQYF
TRBV28	TRBJ1-3	.	17	CASSLGWGPSSGNTIYF
TRBV27	TRBJ2-1	.	12	CASSFSRNEQFF
TRBV3-1	TRBJ2-1	.	16	CASSPFKRTVYNEQFF
TRBV2	TRBJ1-5	.	12	CASNGLGQPQHF
TRBV29-1	TRBJ2-1	TRBD2	15	CSVRRLAGDLNEQFF
TRBV27	TRBJ1-1	TRBD1	14	CASRPAGQVREAFF
TRBV3-1	TRBJ2-7	TRBD1	14	CASSPGQGDYEQYF